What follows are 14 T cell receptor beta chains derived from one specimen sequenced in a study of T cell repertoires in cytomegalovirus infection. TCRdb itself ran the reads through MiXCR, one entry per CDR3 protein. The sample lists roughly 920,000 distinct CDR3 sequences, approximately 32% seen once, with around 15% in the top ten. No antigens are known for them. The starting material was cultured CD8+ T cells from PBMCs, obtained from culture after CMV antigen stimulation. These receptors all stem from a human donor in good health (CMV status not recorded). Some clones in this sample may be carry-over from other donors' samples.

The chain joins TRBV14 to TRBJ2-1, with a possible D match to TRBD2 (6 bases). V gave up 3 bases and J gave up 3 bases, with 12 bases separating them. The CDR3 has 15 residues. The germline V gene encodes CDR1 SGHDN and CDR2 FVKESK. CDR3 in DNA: TGTGCCAGCAGCCAGGGCGGGGCCCTCTACAATGAGCAGTTCTTC. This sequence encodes CASSQGGALYNEQFF.

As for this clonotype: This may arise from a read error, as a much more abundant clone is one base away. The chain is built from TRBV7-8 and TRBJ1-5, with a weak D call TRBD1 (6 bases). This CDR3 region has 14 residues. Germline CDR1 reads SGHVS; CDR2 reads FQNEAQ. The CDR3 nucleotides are TGTACCAGCAGCTTACGGGGGGCGGGACAGCCCCAGCATTTT. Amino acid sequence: CTSSLRGAGQPQHF.

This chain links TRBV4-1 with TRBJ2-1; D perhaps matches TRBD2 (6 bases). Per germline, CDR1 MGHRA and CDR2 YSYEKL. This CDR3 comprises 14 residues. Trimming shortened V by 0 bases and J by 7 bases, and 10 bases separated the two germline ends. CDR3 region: CASSQDGSGNEQFF. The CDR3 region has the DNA TGCGCCAGCAGCCAAGACGGGAGCGGTAATGAGCAGTTCTTC.

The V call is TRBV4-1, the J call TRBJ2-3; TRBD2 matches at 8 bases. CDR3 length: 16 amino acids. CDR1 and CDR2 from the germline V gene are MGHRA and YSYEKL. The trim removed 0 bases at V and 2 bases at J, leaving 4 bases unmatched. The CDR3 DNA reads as TGCGCCAGCAGCCAAGAGGCCGGGGGGGACACAGATACGCAGTATTTT. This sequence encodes CASSQEAGGDTDTQYF.

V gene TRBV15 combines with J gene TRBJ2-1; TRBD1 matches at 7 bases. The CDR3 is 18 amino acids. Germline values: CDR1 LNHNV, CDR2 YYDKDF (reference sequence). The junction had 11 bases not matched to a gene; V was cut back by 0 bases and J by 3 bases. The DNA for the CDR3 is TGTGCCACCAGCAGAGATGGGGGACAGCCTAACTTCTACAATGAGCAGTTCTTC. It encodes CATSRDGGQPNFYNEQFF. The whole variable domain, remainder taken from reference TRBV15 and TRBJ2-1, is DAMVIQNPRYQVTQFGKPVTLSCSQTLNHNVMYWYQQKSSQAPKLLFHYYDKDFNNEADTPDNFQSRRPNTSFCFLDIRSPGLGDTAMYLCATSRDGGQPNFYNEQFFGPGTRLTVL.

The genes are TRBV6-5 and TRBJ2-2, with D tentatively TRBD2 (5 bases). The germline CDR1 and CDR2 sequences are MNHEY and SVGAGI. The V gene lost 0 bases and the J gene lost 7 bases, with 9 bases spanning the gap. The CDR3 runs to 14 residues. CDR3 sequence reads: CASSYSGEHGELFF. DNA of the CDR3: TGTGCCAGCAGTTACTCGGGAGAGCACGGGGAGCTGTTTTTT.

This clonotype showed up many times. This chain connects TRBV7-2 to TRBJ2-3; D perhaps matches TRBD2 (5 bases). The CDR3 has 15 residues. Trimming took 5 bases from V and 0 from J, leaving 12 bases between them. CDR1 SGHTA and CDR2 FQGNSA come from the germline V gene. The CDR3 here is CASSPRDYSTDTQYF. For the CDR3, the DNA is TGTGCCAGCAGCCCCCGGGATTATAGCACAGATACGCAGTATTTT.

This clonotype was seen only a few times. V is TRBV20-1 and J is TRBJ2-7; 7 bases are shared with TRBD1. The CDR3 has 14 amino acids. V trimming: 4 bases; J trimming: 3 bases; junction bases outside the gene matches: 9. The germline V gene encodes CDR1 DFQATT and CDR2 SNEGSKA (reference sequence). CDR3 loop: CSATPTGLGYEQYF. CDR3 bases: TGCAGTGCTACGCCGACAGGGCTAGGCTACGAGCAGTACTTC.

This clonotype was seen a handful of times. The CDR3 spells CASSQEDSISYEQYF. Written as DNA, the CDR3 is TGCGCCAGCAGCCAAGAGGATTCGATTTCCTACGAGCAGTACTTC. This chain uses TRBV4-1 with TRBJ2-7; no firm D call. This CDR3 is 15 amino acids long. CDR1 and CDR2 (germline): MGHRA, YSYEKL. The germline V and J ends were trimmed by 0 bases and 1 base, with 10 bases remaining between them.

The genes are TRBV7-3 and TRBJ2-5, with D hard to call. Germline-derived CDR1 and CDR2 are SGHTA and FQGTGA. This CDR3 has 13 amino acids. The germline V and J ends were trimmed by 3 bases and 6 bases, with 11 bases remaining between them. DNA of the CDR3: TGTGCCAGCAGCTTTGAGTCGAGGCAGACCCAGTACTTC. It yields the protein CASSFESRQTQYF.

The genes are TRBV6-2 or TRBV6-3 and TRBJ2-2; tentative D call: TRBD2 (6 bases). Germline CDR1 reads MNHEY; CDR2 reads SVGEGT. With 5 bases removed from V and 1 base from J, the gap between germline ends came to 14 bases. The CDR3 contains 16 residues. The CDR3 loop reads CASSEGLMLNTGELFF. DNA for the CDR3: TGTGCCAGCAGTGAGGGACTCATGCTGAACACCGGGGAGCTGTTTTTT.

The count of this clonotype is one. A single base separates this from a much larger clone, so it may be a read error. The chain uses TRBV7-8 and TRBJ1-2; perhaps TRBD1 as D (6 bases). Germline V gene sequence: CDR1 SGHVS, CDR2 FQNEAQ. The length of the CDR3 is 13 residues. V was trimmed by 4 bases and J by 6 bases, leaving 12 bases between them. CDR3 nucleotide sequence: TGTGCCAGCAGCTGGACAGACTTAGATGGCTACACCTTC. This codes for CASSWTDLDGYTF.

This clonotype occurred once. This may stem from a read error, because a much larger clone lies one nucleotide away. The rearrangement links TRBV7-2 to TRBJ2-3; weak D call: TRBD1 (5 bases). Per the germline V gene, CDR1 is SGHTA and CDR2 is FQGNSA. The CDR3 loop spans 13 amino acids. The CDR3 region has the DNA TGTGTCAGCAGCCTCAGACAGACAGATACGCAGTATTTT. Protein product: CVSSLRQTDTQYF.

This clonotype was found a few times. CDR3 sequence: CASSSTPFHTQYF. The CDR3 DNA is TGTGCCAGCAGTTCGACGCCGTTCCATACGCAGTATTTT. The genes are TRBV6-5 and TRBJ2-3; the D is unclear. The germline gives CDR1 MNHEY, CDR2 SVGAGI. V was trimmed by 4 bases and J by 7 bases, leaving 12 bases between them. The CDR3 runs to 13 residues.